Each of the 29 T cell receptor beta chains below was sequenced from the same sample in a study of control samples from healthy donors and cancer patients. Method: immunoSEQ multiplex PCR; TCRdb's copy keeps in-frame clones and lacks some. The data show around 33,000 clones, approximately 86% seen once. What was sequenced was PBMCs. The receptor source for this set is a middle-aged woman with lung cancer.

The V and J genes are TRBV4-3 and TRBJ2-7; 10 nucleotides match TRBD1. From germline, CDR1 is LGHNA and CDR2 YSLEER. J was trimmed by 1 base and V by 1 base; bases with no gene match: 7. This CDR3 has 17 residues. The DNA for the CDR3 is TGCGCCAGCAGCCAAGTCCTGGGGGACAGGGGTTCCTACGAGCAGTACTTC. It yields the protein CASSQVLGDRGSYEQYF.

This chain links TRBV13 with TRBJ2-2, with 9 bases identical to TRBD2. Germline V gene data show CDR1 as PRHDT and CDR2 as FYEKMQ (reference sequence). V lost 5 bases, J lost 2 bases, and 6 bases stayed unmatched. This CDR3 has 16 amino acids. The CDR3 loop reads CASSITSGPNTGELFF. The CDR3 DNA reads as TGTGCCAGCAGCATTACTAGCGGGCCCAACACCGGGGAGCTGTTTTTT.

This sequence joins TRBV9 and TRBJ1-2, with D uncertain. The ends were cut back, 4 bases at V and 6 bases at J, with 22 bases in the middle. There are 16 residues in the CDR3. Germline CDR1 and CDR2: SGDLS and YYNGEE. The CDR3 DNA is TGTGCCAGCAGCCTGACCCGGAACGAGGGCCATGATGGCTACACCTTC. It translates to CASSLTRNEGHDGYTF.

The chain couples TRBV4-2 to TRBJ2-2, with D maybe TRBD1 (6 bases). V shed 1 base and J shed 4 bases, with 13 bases lying between them. This CDR3 contains 16 residues. The V gene's germline CDR1 is LGHNA and CDR2 YNFKEQ. CDR3 sequence (DNA): TGTGCCAGCAGCCAAGCAGGGGCGGCAATCACCGGGGAGCTGTTTTTT. It yields the protein CASSQAGAAITGELFF.

V and J are TRBV7-8 and TRBJ1-5; the D gene is possibly TRBD1 (6 bases). In germline, CDR1 is SGHVS, CDR2 FQNEAQ. V was shortened by 5 bases and J by 0 bases, with 14 bases between the two germline ends. The CDR3 sequence is 16 residues long. The CDR3 region is CASSPSRDISNQPQHF. CDR3 DNA: TGTGCCAGCAGCCCCAGCCGGGACATTAGCAATCAGCCCCAGCATTTT.

The chain uses TRBV19 and TRBJ2-1; no clear D gene. The CDR3 has 15 amino acids. Germline V gene lookup returns CDR1 LNHDA and CDR2 SQIVND (reference sequence). Trimming left V 5 bases short and J 0 bases short, with 11 bases between. CDR3 nucleotide sequence: TGTGCCAGTAGTCCGGTCTCTAGCTCCTACAATGAGCAGTTCTTC. Protein: CASSPVSSSYNEQFF.

The rearrangement uses TRBV7-2 and TRBJ2-1; no reliable D call. This CDR3 is built from 15 residues. Germline V CDR1 and CDR2: SGHTA, FQGNSA. V shed 1 base and J shed 3 bases, with 10 bases lying between them. The CDR3 DNA sequence: TGTGCCAGCAGCTTAGATGACCAGATCTACAATGAGCAGTTCTTC. It specifies CASSLDDQIYNEQFF.

V gene TRBV19 combines with J gene TRBJ1-2; 7 positions agree with TRBD1. This CDR3 is built from 14 residues. The germline gives CDR1 LNHDA, CDR2 SQIVND (reference sequence). V trimming: 7 bases; J trimming: 2 bases; junction bases outside the gene matches: 7. The CDR3 region has the DNA TGTGCCAGTACTCGATCCAGGGGGAACTATGGCTACACCTTC. This translates into CASTRSRGNYGYTF.

J is TRBJ2-7 and V is TRBV27; D not certain. Germline V lookup: CDR1 MNHEY, CDR2 SMNVEV (reference sequence). With 5 bases removed from V and 4 bases from J, the gap between germline ends came to 12 bases. The CDR3 extends over 13 amino acids. The CDR3 DNA follows: TGTGCCAGCAGTCCTCTATTTACATACGAGCAGTACTTC. As protein: CASSPLFTYEQYF.

V and J are TRBV7-8 and TRBJ1-2; no clear D. Germline V gene data show CDR1 as SGHVS and CDR2 as FQNEAQ. The CDR3 sequence is 16 residues long. The V end lost 1 base, the J end lost 1 base, and 13 bases lay between the germline ends. CDR3 amino acids: CASSLGASANNYGYTF. The CDR3, as DNA: TGTGCCAGCAGCTTAGGGGCGTCAGCTAATAACTATGGCTACACCTTC.

V is TRBV6-6 and J is TRBJ1-1, with 10 positions matching TRBD1. This CDR3 spans 13 amino acids. The V gene's germline CDR1 is MNHNY and CDR2 SVGAGI (reference sequence). V shed 5 bases and J 7 bases; nucleotides not matched to a gene: 4. The CDR3 nucleotides read TGTGCCAGCAGTACGGACAGGGGGTTTGAAGCTTTCTTT. Translating it yields CASSTDRGFEAFF.

This clone has a single count. The rearrangement joins TRBV5-1 to TRBJ1-2; D possibly corresponds to TRBD1 (5 bases). Trimming stripped 4 bases from V and 6 bases from J, with 19 bases between. The CDR3 runs to 15 residues. Per the germline V gene, CDR1 is SGHRS and CDR2 is YFSETQ. CDR3 bases: TGCGCCAGCAGCCGCGGATATGGGGGGTTCGATGGCTACACCTTC. Its translation: CASSRGYGGFDGYTF.

The genes are TRBV5-6 and TRBJ1-5, with D maybe TRBD1 (5 bases). V lost 4 bases, J lost 5 bases, and 13 bases lay in between. The CDR3 is made up of 14 amino acids. Germline CDR1 SGHDT, CDR2 YYEEEE. DNA of the CDR3: TGTGCCAGCAGCCTGGGGCAGTGGGATCAGCCCCAGCATTTT. Translation gives CASSLGQWDQPQHF. Together with reference TRBV5-6 and TRBJ1-5, the CDR3 gives the full variable domain: DAGVTQSPTHLIKTRGQQVTLRCSPKSGHDTVSWYQQALGQGPQFIFQYYEEEERQRGNFPDRFSGHQFPNYSSELNVNALLLGDSALYLCASSLGQWDQPQHFGDGTRLSIL.

The chain has TRBV15 and TRBJ1-6; D not certain. V gave up 6 bases and J gave up 7 bases, with 10 bases separating them. Germline V gives CDR1 LNHNV, CDR2 YYDKDF (reference sequence). This CDR3 has 13 amino acids. The CDR3 sequence is CATSPSYNSPLHF. The CDR3 DNA reads as TGTGCCACCAGTCCCAGTTACAATTCACCCCTCCACTTT.

This clone was detected once. This chain joins TRBV19 and TRBJ1-1, with 12 bases lining up with TRBD1. V lost 6 bases and J lost 9; bases outside the gene matches: 5. The CDR3 totals 13 residues. Germline CDR1 LNHDA, CDR2 SQIVND (reference sequence). CDR3 nucleotide sequence: TGTGCCAGTAGCCCCGGGACAGGGGGCCAAGCTTTCTTT. Protein product: CASSPGTGGQAFF.

V is TRBV2 and J is TRBJ1-4; 11 positions agree with TRBD1. The germline CDR1 and CDR2 sequences are SNHLY and FYNNEI. V shed 6 bases, J shed 8 bases, and the junction held 5 bases outside the gene matches. There are 14 residues in the CDR3. The CDR3 protein is CASSRDRGDEKLFF. DNA for the CDR3: TGTGCCAGCAGCCGGGACAGGGGGGACGAAAAACTGTTTTTT.

This clone appeared once. The chain recombines TRBV13 with TRBJ2-3; 7 positions agree with TRBD1. Germline V gene lookup returns CDR1 PRHDT and CDR2 FYEKMQ (reference sequence). The CDR3 covers 12 residues. V was pared by 3 bases and J by 15 bases, with 9 bases of the junction left unmatched. CDR3: CASSFQGERGYF. The CDR3 bases are TGTGCCAGCAGCTTCCAGGGGGAACGAGGCTATTTT.

The V call is TRBV21-1, the J call TRBJ2-7. TRBV21-1 is termed a pseudogene. The length of the CDR3 is 12 residues. CDR3 residues: CASSQAGDEQYF. Here the CDR3 DNA reads TGTGCCAGCAGCCAAGCGGGGGACGAGCAGTACTTC.

The chain employs TRBV12-3 or TRBV12-4 and TRBJ1-4; TRBD1 aligns across 9 bases. The CDR3 extends over 13 amino acids. V shed 5 bases, J shed 10 bases, and the junction held 5 bases outside the gene matches. CDR3 nucleotide sequence: TGTGCCAGCAGTACCACAGGGGGCGCAAAACTGTTTTTT. It translates to CASSTTGGAKLFF.

The V gene is TRBV24-1, the J gene TRBJ2-2; D unclear. V shed 4 bases and J shed 6 bases, with 8 bases lying between them. The CDR3 consists of 13 residues. Germline V lookup: CDR1 KGHDR, CDR2 SFDVKD. Here the CDR3 reads CATSEGFSGELFF. The CDR3 region has the DNA TGTGCCACCAGTGAAGGGTTCTCCGGGGAGCTGTTTTTT.

This chain joins TRBV5-1 and TRBJ1-4; D may be TRBD1 (5 bases). The germline V gene encodes CDR1 SGHRS and CDR2 YFSETQ. Trimming left V 2 bases short and J 4 bases short, with 18 bases between. This CDR3 has 17 residues. CDR3: CASSLSPGSAFNEKLFF. CDR3 coding DNA: TGCGCCAGCAGCTTATCCCCAGGGAGCGCGTTTAATGAAAAACTGTTTTTT.

The chain joins TRBV28 to TRBJ2-7; D possibly corresponds to TRBD1 (6 bases). Germline CDR1 reads MDHEN; CDR2 reads SYDVKM. V was pared by 4 bases and J by 4 bases, with 17 bases between. This CDR3 has 15 amino acids. DNA for the CDR3: TGTGCCAGCAGTTCCCCTTCCCTCACAGGGTACGAGCAGTACTTC. Translating it yields CASSSPSLTGYEQYF.

The chain uses TRBV5-4 and TRBJ2-3, with 16 bases fitting TRBD2. Germline V gives CDR1 SGHNT, CDR2 YYREEE (reference sequence). With 4 bases clipped from V and 4 bases from J, the junction kept 3 bases outside the gene matches. The CDR3 consists of 16 residues. CDR3 loop: CASSTGTSGGADTQYF. The DNA of the CDR3 is TGTGCCAGCAGCACCGGGACTAGCGGGGGGGCAGATACGCAGTATTTT.

The gene calls are TRBV5-1 and TRBJ2-3, with TRBD1 matching over 9 bases. This CDR3 has 17 amino acids. CDR1 is SGHRS, CDR2 YFSETQ, per germline. V shed 0 bases and J 3 bases; nucleotides not matched to a gene: 8. The CDR3 bases are TGCGCCAGCAGCTTGGGTACCGGGACAGGGAGAACAGATACGCAGTATTTT. Translating it yields CASSLGTGTGRTDTQYF.

The J gene is TRBJ1-1, the V gene TRBV28, with a possible D match to TRBD1 (5 bases). There are 14 residues in the CDR3. The ends were cut back, 5 bases at V and 1 base at J, with 11 bases in the middle. Germline loops: CDR1 MDHEN, CDR2 SYDVKM. The CDR3 spells CASSPAGRNTEAFF. CDR3 bases: TGTGCCAGCAGTCCGGCGGGGCGGAACACTGAAGCTTTCTTT.

CDR3 sequence (DNA): TGTGCCAGCAGCTCCTTAGCGGAGTACAATGAGCAGTTCTTC. Translated, it gives CASSSLAEYNEQFF. J is TRBJ2-1 and V is TRBV11-2; D might be TRBD2 (6 bases). The CDR3 has 14 residues. CDR1 is SGHAT, CDR2 FQNNGV, per germline. Trimming left V 4 bases short and J 4 bases short, with 11 bases between.

The chain uses TRBV4-1 and TRBJ2-4; D is uncertain. Trimming removed 4 bases from V and 7 bases from J, with 20 bases in between. Germline V gene lookup returns CDR1 MGHRA and CDR2 YSYEKL. The CDR3 is made up of 16 amino acids. CDR3 residues: CASSPPPAPARNIQYF. CDR3 in DNA: TGCGCCAGCAGCCCCCCCCCGGCCCCAGCGAGGAACATTCAGTACTTC.

The chain carries TRBV10-3 and TRBJ1-2; tentatively, D is TRBD1 (5 bases). Trimming removed 6 bases from V and 2 bases from J, with 16 bases in between. This CDR3 contains 15 residues. Germline CDR1 ENHRY, CDR2 SYGVKD. CDR3 nucleotide sequence: TGTGCCATCAGCCCTCTTTCAGGGTCGAACTATGGCTACACCTTC. Translating gives CAISPLSGSNYGYTF.

The chain uses TRBV15 and TRBJ1-6, with TRBD1 identical over 7 bases. Looked up from germline, CDR1 is LNHNV and CDR2 is YYDKDF (reference sequence). The CDR3 contains 15 residues. V was clipped by 5 bases and J by 7 bases; unmatched bases: 8. For the CDR3, the DNA is TGTGCCACCAGCCTCCGGACAGGCGCCAATTCACCCCTCCACTTT. Its protein is CATSLRTGANSPLHF.